The T cell receptor (beta chain) under discussion was sequenced for a study of T cell responses to AZD1222 COVID-19 vaccine. Notes on this clone: Its antigen is currently unknown.

Recipients boosted at about 4 weeks or about 12 weeks are pooled. General study findings and limits: Scientists sampled the repertoires only once the peak T cell response had passed.

Data came from immunoSEQ multiplex PCR; TCRdb stores just in-frame clones and leaves some out. The sample lists about 94,000 clones, less than 85% seen once, with roughly 4.7% in the top ten. Trimming cost V 3 bases and J 4 bases, with 12 bases left between them. The CDR3 has 15 residues. CDR1 is SGHTA, CDR2 FQGNSA, per germline. The chain is built from TRBV7-2 and TRBJ2-2, with D possibly being TRBD1 (6 bases). Material: peripheral blood, obtained 28 days after the second AZD1222 dose. This sequence was found in an adult who received the AZD1222 COVID-19 vaccine. CDR3 sequence (DNA): TGTGCCAGCAGCTTCACAGGGAAAACCACCGGGGAGCTGTTTTTT. It encodes CASSFTGKTTGELFF.